Listed below are T cell receptor beta chains from one sample, sequenced in a study of T cell repertoires and HLA-DP antigens. Profiling relied on immunoSEQ multiplex PCR, and the TCRdb table lists in-frame clones only, not all of them. This sample has thousands of clones, with about 80% found just once. The sequencing sample was made of CD137- CD4+ T cells from cultured PBMCs. These receptors were taken from a woman aged 18 to 35 in good health and CMV-seronegative. CDR3s include the opening cysteine and the closing phenylalanine or tryptophan. The order of the fields is J gene, V gene, clone size, D gene, CDR3 protein, CDR3 DNA. A D gene is named only where the DNA matches it firmly. The listing skips clone size in some rows; elsewhere it reads once, few, many or a size class.

J gene: TRBJ2-1; V gene: TRBV7-9; clone size: NA; D gene: NA; CDR3 protein: CASTQGGATSEYNEQFF; CDR3 DNA: TGTGCCAGCACGCAGGGTGGGGCTACGTCGGAGTACAATGAGCAGTTCTTC
J gene: TRBJ2-7; V gene: TRBV4-2; clone size: once; D gene: NA; CDR3 protein: CASSQDGLAYYEQYF; CDR3 DNA: TGTGCCAGCAGCCAAGATGGGCTAGCGTACTACGAGCAGTACTTC
J gene: TRBJ1-5; V gene: TRBV13; clone size: NA; D gene: NA; CDR3 protein: CASSMEGNQPQHF; CDR3 DNA: TGTGCCAGCAGTATGGAGGGCAATCAGCCCCAGCATTTT
J gene: TRBJ2-7; V gene: TRBV7-2; clone size: NA; D gene: NA; CDR3 protein: CASSLGSYEQYF; CDR3 DNA: TGTGCCAGCAGCTTAGGGTCCTACGAGCAGTACTTC
J gene: TRBJ2-3; V gene: TRBV19; clone size: NA; D gene: TRBD1; CDR3 protein: CASSLQGVGTDTQYF; CDR3 DNA: TGTGCCAGTAGTCTACAGGGGGTAGGCACAGATACGCAGTATTTT
J gene: TRBJ1-3; V gene: TRBV7-9; clone size: NA; D gene: NA; CDR3 protein: CASAQAGGGGNTIYF; CDR3 DNA: TGTGCCAGCGCCCAGGCTGGGGGGGGAGGAAACACCATATATTTT
J gene: TRBJ2-5; V gene: TRBV4-2; clone size: NA; D gene: NA; CDR3 protein: CASSQDPGLGKTQYF; CDR3 DNA: TGTGCCAGCAGCCAAGACCCCGGTCTTGGGAAGACCCAGTACTTC
J gene: TRBJ1-1; V gene: TRBV9; clone size: NA; D gene: NA; CDR3 protein: CASSVGWSRRDTEAFF; CDR3 DNA: TGTGCCAGCAGCGTAGGTTGGAGCCGGAGGGACACTGAAGCTTTCTTT
J gene: TRBJ1-1; V gene: TRBV4-1; clone size: medium-sized; D gene: NA; CDR3 protein: CASSTPQGNTEAFF; CDR3 DNA: TGCGCCAGCAGCACCCCTCAGGGGAACACTGAAGCTTTCTTT
J gene: TRBJ1-2; V gene: TRBV2; clone size: few; D gene: NA; CDR3 protein: CASGAGALGGYTF; CDR3 DNA: TGTGCCAGCGGAGCTGGGGCCCTTGGTGGCTACACCTTC
J gene: TRBJ1-1; V gene: TRBV6-6; clone size: NA; D gene: TRBD1; CDR3 protein: CASSSQSTGGVTEAFF; CDR3 DNA: TGTGCCAGCAGTTCCCAATCGACAGGGGGGGTGACTGAAGCTTTCTTT
J gene: TRBJ1-1; V gene: TRBV7-2; clone size: once; D gene: NA; CDR3 protein: CASSPGLYTEAFF; CDR3 DNA: TGTGCCAGCAGCCCGGGACTGTACACTGAAGCTTTCTTT
J gene: TRBJ1-6; V gene: TRBV6-1; clone size: NA; D gene: NA; CDR3 protein: CASSGGTAYGSSYNSPLHF; CDR3 DNA: TGTGCCAGCAGTGGCGGGACCGCTTACGGGAGCTCCTATAATTCACCCCTCCACTTT
J gene: TRBJ1-1; V gene: TRBV6-5; clone size: NA; D gene: NA; CDR3 protein: CASSRQNTEAFF; CDR3 DNA: TGTGCCAGCAGTCGACAGAACACTGAAGCTTTCTTT
J gene: TRBJ2-4; V gene: TRBV2; clone size: NA; D gene: NA; CDR3 protein: CASSRGTGGLAWGNIQYF; CDR3 DNA: TGTGCCAGCAGCCGGGGGACAGGGGGACTAGCGTGGGGAAACATTCAGTACTTC